This record looks at one T cell receptor beta chain sequence and its context. The antigen this receptor binds is unknown. The input lacks base qualities; no much larger clone sits a single base away. The cohort comprised approximately 700 healthy bone marrow donors. All cohort members were sampled while nominally healthy, although unrecorded immune exposures were likely present. The donor tested CMV seropositive, placing the donor among the roughly 270 seropositive members of the cohort. Each donor provided a peripheral blood sample, and peripheral blood mononuclear cells were used for TCR beta sequencing. The Qiagen DNeasy Blood Extraction Kit was used to extract genomic DNA from the blood cell samples. The data stem from a study of cytomegalovirus exposure and HLA in healthy donors (dated by TCRdb to about 2017). For the wider study: An earlier analysis of some 500 of the donors reported 250 to 300 Gb of sequence data and 117 million unique TCR beta sequences from roughly 200 million T cells. An early release covering 550 to 700 HLA-typed donors comprised about 300 gigabases of sequencing data and about 90 million unique TCR sequences. Of the roughly 420 genotyped donors, 81% were placed in the genetic ancestry cluster associated with self-reported Caucasian donors. The study aimed to test whether signatures of past pathogen exposure could be identified by cataloging public T cell receptors. The study profiled the T cell repertoires of hundreds of subjects by immunosequencing and related them to cytomegalovirus serostatus. A separate validation cohort of roughly 130 different subjects was used in addition to the roughly 670-subject first cohort. High-throughput TCR immunosequencing, statistical association of individual TCRs with disease status, and machine learning were combined to predict cytomegalovirus infection status. A later analysis re-analyzed previously published TCR beta repertoires from 666 donors and added high-resolution HLA genotyping to study TCR occurrence patterns. Rather than drawing on any new phenotypic data, the later analysis identified candidate immune exposures from TCR beta sequences and the way those sequences occurred across donors. An earlier analysis of roughly 580 of the donors used high-throughput TCR beta sequencing to judge whether each TCR beta V gene segment behaved as functional or pseudogenic. Donor age, sex, ethnicity and CMV serostatus were compiled alongside the repertoire data. Genome-wide SNP genotypes for about 65% of the 666 donors were used in a later genetic analysis, which treated that subset as a discovery cohort. Every discovery cohort repertoire had been produced on one sequencing platform. Both class I and class II loci were covered by HLA typing, at four-digit resolution. Typing coverage varied by locus: about 629-640 donors for A, B, C, DRB1 and DQB1; roughly 510 for DQA1; about 590 for DPA1; about 450 for DPB1. Five DR-DQ haplotypes were handled as single units for association and clustering, since linkage in the cohort was strong. On average, approximately 250,000 unique TCR beta nucleotide sequences were sequenced per donor among some 430 genotyped donors of the cohort, with roughly 18% of those sequences being non-productive. Broad study findings and their caveats: For the cohort, immune exposure information was limited to CMV serostatus. In vitro tests confirmed that a few of the cytomegalovirus-associated TCR beta chains recognize cytomegalovirus antigens. When HLA alleles, especially DR and DQ, strongly co-occurred, attributing TCR associations to individual alleles was difficult. In the study, around 150 TCR beta chains were listed as associated with cytomegalovirus. A later genetic analysis associated a missense DCLRE1C variant with V-gene and J-gene trimming of TCR beta chains, and an independent cohort replicated the association. The classifier was reported to diagnose cytomegalovirus status with high specificity and sensitivity in both the original and validation cohorts. The sequencing pipeline was judged likely to have produced a cluster of highly shared sequence variants as a technical artifact. Several of the top co-occurrence clusters appeared to be linked to parvovirus B19, influenza, CMV and Epstein-Barr virus, according to a later analysis. A later analysis found that TCR association rates varied across HLA loci, with DRB1 alleles showing the most associated TCRs and HLA-C alleles the fewest. Compared with equally common non-associated chains, HLA-associated TCR beta chains in a later analysis were more clonally expanded and had lower generation probabilities. Because some donors lacked HLA typing at each locus, the association tests relied only on the typed subset. The authors suggested that the approach could potentially be extended to other disease states and immunological phenotypes. In this cohort, only TCR beta chains were sequenced, and detectable features were limited by the absence of alpha or paired-chain data. Sequencing depth was assumed to be roughly uniform across donors in the presence/absence analyses, though that assumption may not hold. A further reported finding was that TCR beta sequences accurately predicted the HLA-A and HLA-B alleles for most subjects in the first cohort. Most CMV-associated TCR beta chains appeared to be HLA-restricted in a later analysis, and the HLA associations seemed to be driven largely by CMV exposure. Most TCR sequences were observed very rarely across donors, whereas some public TCRs were present in many individuals. A later genetic analysis reported fewer N-insertions in productive TCRs among donors in an Asian-associated ancestry cluster than the roughly 700-donor mean. Correlated functional status among segregating V segments might be attributable to linkage disequilibrium, but an unknown experimental factor could not be ruled out. Over 15 rarely observed V segments, including chromosome 9 orphons, were excluded from the earlier analysis of almost 600 of the donors because counts were too low. Specific HLA alleles were associated with some 15,000 TCR beta sequences at a false discovery rate of 0.05 in a later analysis. An earlier analysis of some 560 of the donors showed that most TCR beta V segments appeared in productive rearrangements either about 87% or about 30% of the time, which broadly matched IMGT annotations.

Library creation used the immunoSEQ multiplex PCR assay. For the multiplex PCR, a mixture combining 60 forward primers for TCR Vbeta segments and 13 reverse primers for TCR Jbeta segments was used. Amplification of the CDR3 region of rearranged TCR beta genes was performed with a multiplex PCR assay on genomic DNA. The amplified TCR beta libraries were sequenced on the Illumina HiSeq System as 87-base-pair reads. As for the authors' bioinformatics: In a later analysis, tens of millions of unique TCR beta chains were counted across the roughly 670 repertoires, and roughly 10 million of these chains were shared by at least two donors. Raw reads were error-corrected and collapsed into unique sequences by a nearest-neighbor algorithm in which closely related sequences were merged to remove PCR and sequencing errors. To assign V, D and J gene segments, CDR3 sequences were aligned to IMGT reference sequences. For a sequence to be retained, at least a six-nucleotide match to both a V gene segment and a J gene segment was required. A rearrangement was called productive if the CDR3 had no stop codons and remained in frame with V and J, and every other rearrangement was called non-productive. Following IMGT convention, CDR3 was defined as the stretch from the second conserved V-encoded cysteine up to the conserved J-encoded phenylalanine. The earlier analysis of 587 of the donors excluded sequences that lacked an unambiguous match to a single V gene segment. In an earlier analysis of almost 600 of the donors, a V segment was called functional when productive rearrangements were above 56.7%, and segregating when the standard deviation between donors exceeded 5%. To diagnose cytomegalovirus status from the catalog of TCR beta chain sequences, a statistical classification framework was built. A later analysis assigned V and J genes by comparing TCR nucleotide sequences with IMGT/GENE-DB human TR gene sequences. A later analysis assigned CDR3 sequences and most-parsimonious VDJ recombination scenarios with the TCRdist pipeline. In a later analysis, every TCR beta chain was defined by the combination of its CDR3 amino acid sequence and its V-gene family, and reads without a unique V-gene family were dropped. A later analysis removed 500 to 650 highly shared, low-generation-probability nucleotide sequences to deal with suspected cross-contamination and a sequencing artifact. For each public chain, a later analysis derived a clonal expansion index from normalized ranks of inferred template counts within each repertoire. Generation probabilities in a later analysis came from a VDJ recombination model fitted to out-of-frame rearrangements, and those results were checked against IGoR. In a later analysis, TCR-TCR, TCR-HLA and TCR-CMV co-occurrence was scored with hypergeometric tests, and a repertoire-size bias correction was applied to TCR pairs. False discovery rates were estimated in a later analysis by permuting HLA or CMV assignments 20 times. In a later analysis, co-occurring TCRs were grouped using DBSCAN, and TCRdist sequence similarity was added for clustering within HLA-allele-positive subsets. Repertoires with fewer than 30,000 or more than 120,000 public chains were left out of co-occurrence clustering, as were roughly five repertoires with anomalous nucleotide sharing. TCRdb carries this immuneACCESS record with in-frame sequences only. Its versions omit some clonotypes, under half of them owing to an unresolved V gene in the studies checked, with the rest unexplained. V, J and clone size are those of that table, while D and trimming were read from the DNA. This sample holds 80,000 to 95,000 clones; over 55% were observed only once. The ten largest make up more than 15% of the sample.

Specimen: PBMCs. This sequence was found in a woman under 30 in good health and CMV-seropositive.

CDR3 sequence: CSVEGRVYTEAFF. The DNA sequence is given as TGCAGCGTTGAAGGGAGGGTTTACACTGAAGCTTTCTTT. This chain joins TRBV29-1 to TRBJ1-1, with the D gene uncertain. Between the V and J ends, shortened by 1 base and 3 bases respectively, the junction contains 9 bases. From its cysteine to its phenylalanine, the CDR3 spans 13 amino acids. The DNA shown is the 39-base CDR3, in frame from base 1. CDR1 and CDR2, looked up from the germline V gene, are SQVTM and ANQGSEA.